This T cell receptor beta chain was recorded in a study of T cells in Graves' hyperthyroidism and ophthalmopathy. This clonotype occurred many times. Researchers amplified the TCR beta CDR3 regions from RNA transcripts. An initial round of RT-PCR targeting the TCR CDR3 relied on the HTBI primer set. TCRdb re-derived calls from the multiplex PCR reads in MiXCR, one entry per CDR3 protein. This sample has about 710,000 distinct CDR3 sequences, with 15% to 20% found just once. Losses at the gene ends were 0 bases for V and 0 bases for J; bases not matched to a gene: 1. CDR1 KGHSH and CDR2 LQKENI come from the germline V gene. This CDR3 spans 16 amino acids.

The clonotype originates from a young man with Graves' hyperthyroidism. J is TRBJ2-5 and V is TRBV18; 10 nucleotides align to TRBD2. Specimen: blood. CDR3 amino acids: CASSPPSGRHQETQYF. CDR3 coding DNA: TGTGCCAGCTCACCACCTAGCGGGAGGCACCAAGAGACCCAGTACTTC.